The sequence of this TCR beta chain was determined in a study of tumor and adjacent non-tumor tissue in lung cancer. In the study overall: The patients, approximately nine men and roughly 5 women, were about 30 to 85 with stage I to III disease.

The germline V gene encodes CDR1 MDHEN and CDR2 SYDVKM. The CDR3 extends over 12 amino acids. V lost 2 bases to trimming and J lost 9 bases, with 11 bases between them. This clonotype was observed many times. Its antigen is unidentified. The template was RNA from unsorted bulk tissue. The normal lung tissue was taken more than 3 cm from the tumor edge. Between August and November 2014, newly diagnosed, chemotherapy-naive lung cancer patients underwent thoracic surgery in China. General study results and limits: Top 100 clones took a larger repertoire share in normal lung.

TCRbeta libraries were built with three rounds of nested PCR, modified from ARM-PCR. MiXCR, applied by TCRdb to the multiplex PCR reads, yields one record per CDR3 protein. The sample carries roughly 74,000 distinct CDR3 sequences, more than 65% recorded once. The TCR originated in a man aged 70-80 years with non-small cell lung cancer. Sequenced: distant non-tumor lung tissue. The chain uses TRBV28 and TRBJ2-7; D call uncertain. CDR3 in DNA: TGTGCCAGCAGTTTACCGCGTGGAAGGCAGTACTTC. Protein: CASSLPRGRQYF.